The 15 T cell receptor beta chains in this list originate from one sample, sequenced in a study of shared clonotypes between healthy human individuals. Only in-frame clones appear in the TCRdb table, and some are missing; sequencing was by immunoSEQ multiplex PCR. The data hold roughly 500,000 clones, with about 84% observed a single time. Sequenced sample: PBMCs. Receptors originate from a woman in her 40s in good health. Some clones in this sample may be carry-over from other donors' samples.

The rearrangement uses TRBV19 and TRBJ2-7, with 8 bases fitting TRBD1. This CDR3 has 17 amino acids. J gave up 5 bases and V 3 bases, and 15 bases lay outside the gene matches. Germline CDR1 is LNHDA and CDR2 is SQIVND (reference sequence). The CDR3 loop is CASSIGPGGSGVDEQYF. CDR3 in DNA: TGTGCCAGTAGTATTGGGCCAGGGGGCTCCGGGGTTGACGAGCAGTACTTC.

This clone was seen only once. The chain uses TRBV18 and TRBJ2-7; 8 bases are shared with TRBD2. V lost 2 bases and J lost 6; bases outside the gene matches: 9. This CDR3 spans 15 amino acids. Germline CDR1 is KGHSH and CDR2 is LQKENI. CDR3 coding DNA: TGTGCCAGCTCACCAATCGTCGGGAGGGTAGTCGAGCAGTACTTC. Translation: CASSPIVGRVVEQYF.

This clone was seen at least ten times. The CDR3 DNA is TGTGCCACCAGCAGGACAGTAGACAATCAGCCCCAGCATTTT. It specifies CATSRTVDNQPQHF. J is TRBJ1-5 and V is TRBV15; D may be TRBD1 (5 bases). V was pared by 3 bases and J by 3 bases, with 9 bases between. Germline V CDR1 and CDR2: LNHNV, YYDKDF (reference sequence). The CDR3 length is 14 residues.

This clone was recorded at least ten times. The chain joins TRBV4-2 to TRBJ1-1; 10 nucleotides align to TRBD1. There are 16 residues in the CDR3. With V trimmed by 4 bases and J by 4 bases, 9 bases remained unmatched. Germline CDR1 and CDR2: LGHNA and YNFKEQ. CDR3 nucleotides: TGTGCCAGCAGCCGAAGGGCCGGGACAGGGGTCACTGAAGCTTTCTTT. This encodes CASSRRAGTGVTEAFF.

The chain's CDR3 is CANPTGANQPQHF. The CDR3 bases are TGTGCCAACCCGACAGGGGCCAATCAGCCCCAGCATTTT. The chain uses TRBV15 and TRBJ1-5; TRBD1 matches 8 bases. Germline V CDR1 and CDR2: LNHNV, YYDKDF (reference sequence). The CDR3 covers 13 residues. V shed 10 bases and J 3 bases; nucleotides not matched to a gene: 5.

The gene calls are TRBV4-3 and TRBJ2-3, with unresolved D. The germline gives CDR1 LGHNA, CDR2 YSLEER. V was trimmed by 2 bases and J by 1 base, leaving 10 bases between them. This CDR3 is built from 15 residues. CDR3 protein: CASSQSPTRTDTQYF. CDR3 bases: TGCGCCAGCAGCCAATCTCCTACCCGCACAGATACGCAGTATTTT.

Regarding this clone: Other DNA sequences in this specimen translate into the identical CDR3. This chain joins TRBV7-3 and TRBJ2-1; D call uncertain. The germline V and J ends were trimmed by 1 base and 5 bases, with 6 bases remaining between them. The CDR3 sequence is 13 residues long. Per germline, CDR1 SGHTA and CDR2 FQGTGA. The CDR3 spells CASSLSQDNEQFF. The CDR3 DNA follows: TGTGCCAGCAGCTTAAGTCAAGACAATGAGCAGTTCTTC.

The chain is built from TRBV2 and TRBJ2-1, with D perhaps TRBD2 (5 bases). The CDR3 runs to 13 residues. Germline CDR1 is SNHLY and CDR2 is FYNNEI. Trimming shortened V by 7 bases and J by 5 bases, and 12 bases separated the two germline ends. The CDR3 DNA follows: TGTGCCAGCAATGGACTCCTAAACAATGAGCAGTTCTTC. Amino acid sequence: CASNGLLNNEQFF.

There are a few counts of this clone. The chain joins TRBV5-4 to TRBJ2-7, with D possibly TRBD1 on 5 matching bases. V dropped 0 bases and J dropped 3 bases, with 13 bases sitting between them. CDR3 size: 15 residues. Germline V gene data show CDR1 as SGHNT and CDR2 as YYREEE (reference sequence). CDR3 residues: CASSLGQGRSYEQYF. The CDR3 DNA follows: TGTGCCAGCAGCTTGGGGCAGGGAAGAAGCTACGAGCAGTACTTC.

This rearrangement joins TRBV28 to TRBJ1-1; possibly TRBD1 for D (5 bases). The CDR3 spans 14 residues. Trimming stripped 8 bases from V and 8 bases from J, with 21 bases between. Germline V CDR1 and CDR2: MDHEN, SYDVKM. The CDR3 sequence is CASLASSVGAEAFF. The CDR3 nucleotides read TGTGCCAGCTTAGCCTCGTCCGTTGGGGCCGAAGCTTTCTTT. The whole variable domain, remainder taken from reference TRBV28 and TRBJ1-1, is DVKVTQSSRYLVKRTGEKVFLECVQDMDHENMFWYRQDPGLGLRLIYFSYDVKMKEKGDIPEGYSVSREKKERFSLILESASTNQTSMYLCASLASSVGAEAFFGQGTRLTVV.

This chain uses TRBV25-1 with TRBJ2-3; D is unclear. Per germline, CDR1 MGHDK and CDR2 SYGVNS. CDR3 length equals 16 residues. V lost 0 bases and J 0 bases, leaving 10 bases between the germline ends. The CDR3 is CASSEYGSDSTDTQYF. CDR3 DNA: TGTGCCAGCAGTGAATACGGCAGTGATAGCACAGATACGCAGTATTTT.

This chain joins TRBV30 and TRBJ1-1; 8 nucleotides align to TRBD1. The CDR3 contains 14 residues. V was pared by 4 bases and J by 5 bases, with 9 bases of the junction left unmatched. Germline loops: CDR1 GTSNPN, CDR2 SVGIG (reference sequence). CDR3 nucleotide sequence: TGTGCCTGGACCGACAGGGGAAGGGAGACTGAAGCTTTCTTT. This translates into CAWTDRGRETEAFF. The variable domain in full, completed from reference TRBV30 and TRBJ1-1, reads SQTIHQWPATLVQPVGSPLSLECTVEGTSNPNLYWYRQAAGRGLQLLFYSVGIGQISSEVPQNLSASRPQDRQFILSSKKLLLSDSGFYLCAWTDRGRETEAFFGQGTRLTVV.

A remark on this clone: A far larger clone is just one base off, so this is likely a read error. This specimen includes other DNA sequences encoding the same CDR3. This chain connects TRBV30 to TRBJ1-4; D not certain. This CDR3 is 16 amino acids long. The germline V gene encodes CDR1 GTSNPN and CDR2 SVGIG (reference sequence). Here the CDR3 DNA reads TGTGCCTGGAGTGTAGCTGCCCACGCAACTAATGAAAAACTGTTCTTT. Its translation: CAWSVAAHATNEKLFF.

For this clone: A far larger clone is only one base removed, so a read error is likely. Additional DNA sequences in this sample encode the identical CDR3. This chain joins TRBV6-6 and TRBJ1-1; D unresolved. The V gene's germline CDR1 is MNHNY and CDR2 SVGAGI (reference sequence). The CDR3 contains 15 residues. The CDR3 protein is CASSTREGGNTEAFF. The CDR3 bases are TGTGCCAGCAGTACGAGGGAGGGAGGGAACACTGAGGCTTTCTTT.

This clone has a single count. This likely came from a read error, as a far larger clone is one base away. The chain uses TRBV29-1 and TRBJ1-5; D gene ambiguous. V lost 5 bases and J lost 7, with 15 bases in between. CDR3 length equals 13 residues. Germline loops: CDR1 SQVTM, CDR2 ANQGSEA. For the CDR3, the DNA is TGCAGCGTTTTGTTATCAGACGGACAGCCCCAGCATTTT. The encoded protein is CSVLLSDGQPQHF.